One and the same sample provided the 32 T cell receptor beta chains below, sequenced in a study of cytomegalovirus exposure and HLA in healthy donors. In the PCR, 60 Vbeta and 13 Jbeta primers were used. TCRdb's copy holds only in-frame clones and misses some; the assay was immunoSEQ multiplex PCR. Of some 150,000 clones listed, roughly three quarters are singletons. Sequenced sample: PBMCs. The source is a middle-aged woman in good health and CMV-seropositive.

The chain employs TRBV7-9 and TRBJ1-2; 7 positions match TRBD1. Germline V gene lookup returns CDR1 SEHNR and CDR2 FQNEAQ (reference sequence). This CDR3 has 17 amino acids. J was trimmed by 2 bases and V by 2 bases; bases with no gene match: 11. CDR3 amino acids: CASSLTFGGQRNYGYTF. The CDR3 DNA reads as TGTGCCAGCAGCTTAACGTTTGGGGGACAGAGAAACTATGGCTACACCTTC.

V gene TRBV5-1 combines with J gene TRBJ1-1; a possible D gene is TRBD1 (5 bases). Per germline, CDR1 SGHRS and CDR2 YFSETQ. V was pared by 1 base and J by 0 bases, with 16 bases between. CDR3 length: 17 amino acids. The CDR3 spells CASSLSGRGSMNTEAFF. The CDR3 coding sequence is TGCGCCAGCAGCTTGTCAGGTCGGGGGAGCATGAACACTGAAGCTTTCTTT.

In its sample, this clone was seen once. The chain is built from TRBV4-1 and TRBJ2-1, with 8 bases that match TRBD1. The CDR3 runs 14 residues. The germline CDR1 and CDR2 sequences are MGHRA and YSYEKL. V was pared by 4 bases and J by 7 bases, with 6 bases of the junction left unmatched. CDR3 sequence reads: CASSLPDRANEQFF. CDR3 bases: TGCGCCAGCAGCCTCCCGGACAGGGCAAATGAGCAGTTCTTC.

The V gene is TRBV7-9, the J gene TRBJ2-7; D gene ambiguous. Looked up from germline, CDR1 is SEHNR and CDR2 is FQNEAQ (reference sequence). V lost 2 bases and J lost 0, with 11 bases in between. This CDR3 has 15 residues. This CDR3 is CASSLPSRSSYEQYF. The CDR3 nucleotides read TGTGCCAGCAGCTTACCCTCAAGGAGCTCCTACGAGCAGTACTTC.

The chain uses TRBV14 and TRBJ1-2, with D possibly being TRBD1 (5 bases). V dropped 1 base and J dropped 7 bases, with 16 bases sitting between them. The CDR3 covers 15 residues. Germline V CDR1 and CDR2: SGHDN, FVKESK. CDR3 in amino acids: CASSQAGNRPGGYTF. The CDR3 DNA reads TGTGCCAGCAGCCAAGCAGGGAATAGGCCCGGTGGCTACACCTTC.

V is TRBV9 and J is TRBJ1-1; 7 nucleotides align to TRBD1. The CDR3 has 13 amino acids. CDR1 SGDLS and CDR2 YYNGEE come from the germline V gene. Germline trimming cut 0 bases from V and 5 bases from J; bases unmatched to any gene: 1. CDR3 nucleotides: TGTGCCAGCAGCGTAGGGGACAGAACTGAAGCTTTCTTT. It yields the protein CASSVGDRTEAFF. Looking up the rest from reference TRBV9 and TRBJ1-1 gives the full variable domain: DSGVTQTPKHLITATGQRVTLRCSPRSGDLSVYWYQQSLDQGLQFLIQYYNGEERAKGNILERFSAQQFPDLHSELNLSSLELGDSALYFCASSVGDRTEAFFGQGTRLTVV.

The V and J genes are TRBV4-1 and TRBJ2-7, with 11 bases that match TRBD2. The CDR3 extends over 17 amino acids. Germline CDR1 reads MGHRA; CDR2 reads YSYEKL. J was trimmed by 5 bases and V by 0 bases; bases with no gene match: 9. The CDR3 DNA reads as TGCGCCAGCAGCCAAGAGTGGGGGGGACTAGCGGTCCACGAGCAGTACTTC. It is translated as CASSQEWGGLAVHEQYF.

V is TRBV19 and J is TRBJ1-2, with 11 positions matching TRBD1. The CDR3 length is 15 residues. V shed 5 bases and J 8 bases; nucleotides not matched to a gene: 10. From germline, CDR1 is LNHDA and CDR2 SQIVND (reference sequence). CDR3 sequence reads: CASSVGQGVTLGYTF. The CDR3 coding sequence is TGTGCCAGTAGTGTGGGACAGGGGGTGACCTTGGGCTACACCTTC.

The chain links TRBV28 to TRBJ1-6; 9 bases line up with TRBD1. The CDR3 contains 15 residues. The germline CDR1 and CDR2 sequences are MDHEN and SYDVKM. The trim removed 8 bases at V and 9 bases at J, leaving 11 bases unmatched. The CDR3 DNA reads TGTGCCAGCCAAGTCACCGGGACAGGGAGTTCACCCCTCCACTTT. Encoded protein: CASQVTGTGSSPLHF.

The J gene is TRBJ2-1, the V gene TRBV4-1; D is undetermined. This CDR3 has 15 amino acids. V was cut by 1 base and J by 8 bases, with 15 bases left in between. CDR1 and CDR2 (germline): MGHRA, YSYEKL. CDR3 sequence: CASSQGHRFGDEQFF. The CDR3 region has the DNA TGCGCCAGCAGCCAAGGACATCGGTTCGGTGATGAGCAGTTCTTC.

In its sample, this clone was seen a few times. V is TRBV5-6 and J is TRBJ1-5; the D is unclear. CDR1 and CDR2 (germline): SGHDT, YYEEEE. This CDR3 region has 14 residues. The V end was cut by 3 bases, the J end by 6 bases, with 13 bases between. CDR3 sequence: CASSSGLGGQPQHF. The CDR3 DNA is TGTGCCAGCAGCTCCGGACTCGGAGGTCAGCCCCAGCATTTT. The full variable domain, completed using reference TRBV5-6 and TRBJ1-5, is DAGVTQSPTHLIKTRGQQVTLRCSPKSGHDTVSWYQQALGQGPQFIFQYYEEEERQRGNFPDRFSGHQFPNYSSELNVNALLLGDSALYLCASSSGLGGQPQHFGDGTRLSIL.

This clone was observed once. CDR3 amino acids: CASSYAGLANNEQFF. The CDR3 region has the DNA TGTGCCAGCAGTTACGCTGGACTAGCGAACAATGAGCAGTTCTTC. J is TRBJ2-1 and V is TRBV6-5, with TRBD2 identical over 9 bases. V gave up 2 bases and J gave up 5 bases; unmatched junction bases: 4. The CDR3 is made up of 15 amino acids. Germline lookup yields CDR1 MNHEY and CDR2 SVGAGI.

The chain carries TRBV4-1 and TRBJ2-2; 14 nucleotides align to TRBD2. V gave up 1 base and J gave up 7 bases; unmatched junction bases: 8. The CDR3 runs 18 residues. Germline lookup yields CDR1 MGHRA and CDR2 YSYEKL. The CDR3 is CASSQAETSGGANGELFF. CDR3 sequence (DNA): TGCGCCAGCAGCCAAGCGGAGACTAGCGGGGGGGCGAACGGGGAGCTGTTTTTT.

The gene calls are TRBV28 and TRBJ1-2; possible D gene TRBD1, 6 bases. From germline, CDR1 is MDHEN and CDR2 SYDVKM. V lost 11 bases, J lost 1 base, and 26 bases lay in between. The CDR3 runs to 17 residues. CDR3 nucleotide sequence: TGTGCCTTTACATACCCACCCGACAGGAAAGGTAACTATGGCTACACCTTC. This codes for CAFTYPPDRKGNYGYTF.

This clone was detected once. The chain couples TRBV28 to TRBJ1-1; 8 bases align to TRBD1. Germline CDR1 reads MDHEN; CDR2 reads SYDVKM. The CDR3 loop spans 16 amino acids. The V and J ends lost 6 bases and 2 bases, in that order; junction bases with no gene match: 11. CDR3 nucleotide sequence: TGTGCCAGCAGCAGCCCCGGACAGGGATTCAACACTGAAGCTTTCTTT. It is translated as CASSSPGQGFNTEAFF.

Note on this clone: Germline and junction disagree at one end, which may indicate a read error. This rearrangement joins TRBV6-1 to TRBJ1-4, with D tentatively TRBD1 (5 bases). Per germline, CDR1 MNHNS and CDR2 SASEGT. CDR3 length: 12 amino acids. In DNA, the CDR3 is TGTGCCAGCACCTCAGGGATAGGAAAAACTGTTTTT. Protein sequence: CASTSGIGKTVF.

Notes on this clone: Other DNA sequences from this sample encode an identical CDR3 as well. The chain recombines TRBV2 with TRBJ2-7; D ambiguous. The ends were cut back, 6 bases at V and 4 bases at J, with 4 bases in the middle. CDR1 and CDR2 (germline): SNHLY, FYNNEI. This CDR3 region has 10 residues. The CDR3 loop reads CASSRYEQYF. CDR3 sequence (DNA): TGTGCCAGCAGCCGGTACGAGCAGTACTTC.

V is TRBV6-1 and J is TRBJ1-1, with TRBD1 as a possible D gene (5 bases). Germline CDR1 MNHNS, CDR2 SASEGT. The CDR3 runs to 13 residues. V was trimmed by 4 bases and J by 4 bases, leaving 10 bases between them. The CDR3 coding sequence is TGTGCCAGCAGTGTTTTGGGGGGCACTGAAGCTTTCTTT. The encoded protein is CASSVLGGTEAFF.

This clone showed up just a few times. The gene calls are TRBV7-3 and TRBJ2-1; D remains unclear. V lost 2 bases and J lost 9, with 5 bases in between. CDR3 length equals 11 residues. Germline values: CDR1 SGHTA, CDR2 FQGTGA. In nucleotides, the CDR3 is TGTGCCAGCAGCTTACGGAGTGAGCAGTTCTTC. It codes for CASSLRSEQFF. The full variable domain, with the rest looked up from reference TRBV7-3 and TRBJ2-1, is GAGVSQTPSNKVTEKGKYVELRCDPISGHTALYWYRQSLGQGPEFLIYFQGTGAADDSGLPNDRFFAVRPEGSVSTLKIQRTERGDSAVYLCASSLRSEQFFGPGTRLTVL.

The rearrangement links TRBV7-9 to TRBJ1-2, with TRBD1 identical over 9 bases. J lost 8 bases, V lost 5 bases, and 9 bases had no gene match. The CDR3 runs 14 residues. CDR1 is SEHNR and CDR2 is FQNEAQ in the germline V gene (reference sequence). In nucleotides, the CDR3 is TGTGCCAGCAGCCCACAGGACAGGGGAGGAGGCTACACCTTC. This gives the protein CASSPQDRGGGYTF.

This clone appeared once. This chain connects TRBV5-6 to TRBJ2-7, with D possibly being TRBD2 (5 bases). The CDR3 consists of 14 residues. V lost 0 bases and J 6 bases, leaving 13 bases between the germline ends. Germline values: CDR1 SGHDT, CDR2 YYEEEE. The DNA of the CDR3 is TGTGCCAGCAGCTTGGTGGCTAGCCGGGGCGAGCAGTACTTC. Translated, it gives CASSLVASRGEQYF.

CDR3 sequence: CASSPGLTSSYEQYF. CDR3 DNA: TGTGCCAGCAGTCCGGGACTTACGAGCTCCTACGAGCAGTACTTC. V gene TRBV28 combines with J gene TRBJ2-7; possible D gene TRBD2, 6 bases. The CDR3 runs 15 residues. In germline, CDR1 is MDHEN, CDR2 SYDVKM. The germline V and J ends were trimmed by 5 bases and 0 bases, with 14 bases remaining between them.

This clone has just one count. CDR3 sequence (DNA): TGTGCCAGTAGCTACCTACCGAACACTGAAGCTTTCTTT. Amino acids: CASSYLPNTEAFF. The V and J genes are TRBV27 and TRBJ1-1; D gene unclear. Germline V gives CDR1 MNHEY, CDR2 SMNVEV (reference sequence). Trimming took 9 bases from V and 1 from J, leaving 12 bases between them. This CDR3 region has 13 residues.

This clone was recorded only once. V usage is TRBV6-1 and J usage is TRBJ2-1; 10 bases map to TRBD1. This CDR3 comprises 16 residues. J was trimmed by 1 base and V by 2 bases; bases with no gene match: 2. Germline V gene lookup returns CDR1 MNHNS and CDR2 SASEGT. In DNA, the CDR3 is TGTGCCAGCAGTGAACCGGGACAGGGGTCCTACAATGAGCAGTTCTTC. The encoded protein is CASSEPGQGSYNEQFF.

The genes are TRBV7-9 and TRBJ1-1; D is unresolved. In germline, CDR1 is SEHNR, CDR2 FQNEAQ (reference sequence). V dropped 3 bases and J dropped 0 bases, with 2 bases sitting between them. The length of the CDR3 is 12 residues. The CDR3 bases are TGTGCCAGCAGCTTTATGAACACTGAAGCTTTCTTT. Protein product: CASSFMNTEAFF.

CDR3: CASRAGGKYEQYF. The CDR3, as DNA: TGTGCCAGCAGGGCGGGGGGAAAGTACGAGCAGTACTTC. The chain recombines TRBV2 with TRBJ2-7; 8 bases map to TRBD2. The CDR3 contains 13 residues. CDR1 and CDR2 from the germline V gene are SNHLY and FYNNEI. After removal of 6 bases from V and 4 bases from J, the junction contained 5 bases not matched to a gene.

V gene TRBV19 combines with J gene TRBJ2-7, with 10 bases aligning to TRBD2. Germline lookup yields CDR1 LNHDA and CDR2 SQIVND (reference sequence). Trimming removed 7 bases from V and 2 bases from J; junction bases left unmatched: 11. This CDR3 comprises 16 residues. In nucleotides, the CDR3 is TGTGCCAGTAAAGCTAGCGGGGGTTCCGGAGCCTACGAGCAGTACTTC. Amino acids: CASKASGGSGAYEQYF.

The chain recombines TRBV19 with TRBJ2-6; no reliable D call. Germline CDR1 LNHDA, CDR2 SQIVND (reference sequence). V was shortened by 3 bases and J by 0 bases, with 6 bases between the two germline ends. The CDR3 is 15 residues long. The CDR3 protein is CASSIPSSGANVLTF. DNA for the CDR3: TGTGCCAGTAGTATTCCCAGCTCTGGGGCCAACGTCCTGACTTTC. Based on the CDR3 plus reference TRBV19 and TRBJ2-6, the full variable domain is DGGITQSPKYLFRKEGQNVTLSCEQNLNHDAMYWYRQDPGQGLRLIYYSQIVNDFQKGDIAEGYSVSREKKESFPLTVTSAQKNPTAFYLCASSIPSSGANVLTFGAGSRLTVL.

The table lists this clone with a few counts. This chain uses TRBV7-9 with TRBJ2-6; D possibly corresponds to TRBD2 (6 bases). V was shortened by 5 bases and J by 2 bases, with 19 bases between the two germline ends. Per the germline V gene, CDR1 is SEHNR and CDR2 is FQNEAQ (reference sequence). This CDR3 comprises 18 residues. The CDR3 loop is CASSPATGTAPGANVLTF. The CDR3 coding sequence is TGTGCCAGCAGCCCTGCCACCGGGACTGCCCCTGGGGCCAACGTCCTGACTTTC.

In this sample, this clone turned up a few times. The chain is built from TRBV10-3 and TRBJ1-2, with 7 bases lining up with TRBD1. CDR1 is ENHRY and CDR2 is SYGVKD in the germline V gene. Trimming took 6 bases from V and 4 from J; bases not matched to a gene: 8. The CDR3 extends over 14 amino acids. The CDR3 DNA reads TGTGCCATCAGCCCGGGACAGACAATCTATGGCTACACCTTC. Its protein is CAISPGQTIYGYTF.

The rearrangement joins TRBV4-2 to TRBJ2-4; 8 bases line up with TRBD2. The CDR3 is made up of 19 amino acids. Unmatched junction bases numbered 13, after V lost 0 bases and J lost 3 bases. CDR1 LGHNA and CDR2 YNFKEQ come from the germline V gene. The CDR3 here is CASSQEELAGFLGKNIQYF. CDR3 DNA: TGTGCCAGCAGCCAAGAGGAGTTAGCGGGGTTTCTCGGCAAAAACATTCAGTACTTC.

The V call is TRBV6-1, the J call TRBJ2-3; 7 bases map to TRBD2. V shed 1 base and J 4 bases; nucleotides not matched to a gene: 8. Germline V CDR1 and CDR2: MNHNS, SASEGT. The CDR3 has 16 amino acids. CDR3 bases: TGTGCCAGCAGTGAAGGGGTGGGGGGGAGTTCAGATACGCAGTATTTT. Its translation: CASSEGVGGSSDTQYF.